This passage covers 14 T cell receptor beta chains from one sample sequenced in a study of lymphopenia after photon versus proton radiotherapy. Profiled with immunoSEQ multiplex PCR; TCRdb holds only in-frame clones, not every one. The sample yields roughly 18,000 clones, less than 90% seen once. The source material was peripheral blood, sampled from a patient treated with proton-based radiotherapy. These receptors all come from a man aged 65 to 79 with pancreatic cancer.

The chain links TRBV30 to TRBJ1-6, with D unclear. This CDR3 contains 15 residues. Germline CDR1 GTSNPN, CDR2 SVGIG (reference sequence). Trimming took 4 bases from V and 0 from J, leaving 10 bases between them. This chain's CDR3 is CAWNPGFSYNSPLHF. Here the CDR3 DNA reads TGTGCCTGGAATCCTGGCTTCTCCTATAATTCACCCCTCCACTTT.

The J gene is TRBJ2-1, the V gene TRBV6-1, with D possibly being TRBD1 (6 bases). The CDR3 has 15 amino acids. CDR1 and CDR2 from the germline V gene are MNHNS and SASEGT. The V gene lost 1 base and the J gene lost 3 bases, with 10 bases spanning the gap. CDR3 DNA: TGTGCCAGCAGTGAAGTAGGGGGTGTCTACAATGAGCAGTTCTTC. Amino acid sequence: CASSEVGGVYNEQFF.

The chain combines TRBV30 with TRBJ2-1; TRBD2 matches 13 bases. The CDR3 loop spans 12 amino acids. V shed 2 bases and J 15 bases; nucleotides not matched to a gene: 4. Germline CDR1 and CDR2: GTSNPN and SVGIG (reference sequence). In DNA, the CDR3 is TGTGCCTGGAGTTTGACTAGCGGGAGGCTGTTCTTC. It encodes CAWSLTSGRLFF.

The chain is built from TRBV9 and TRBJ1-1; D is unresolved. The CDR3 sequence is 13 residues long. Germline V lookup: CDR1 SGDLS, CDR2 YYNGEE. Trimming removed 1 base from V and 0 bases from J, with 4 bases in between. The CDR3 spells CASSVQVNTEAFF. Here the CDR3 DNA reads TGTGCCAGCAGCGTACAGGTGAACACTGAAGCTTTCTTT. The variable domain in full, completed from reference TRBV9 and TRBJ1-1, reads DSGVTQTPKHLITATGQRVTLRCSPRSGDLSVYWYQQSLDQGLQFLIQYYNGEERAKGNILERFSAQQFPDLHSELNLSSLELGDSALYFCASSVQVNTEAFFGQGTRLTVV.

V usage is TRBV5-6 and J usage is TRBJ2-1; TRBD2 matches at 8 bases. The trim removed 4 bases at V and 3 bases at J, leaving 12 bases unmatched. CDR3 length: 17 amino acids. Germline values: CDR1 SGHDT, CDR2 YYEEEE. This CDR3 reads CASSPDLFGTSYNEQFF. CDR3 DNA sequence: TGTGCCAGCAGCCCCGATCTCTTTGGGACTAGCTACAATGAGCAGTTCTTC.

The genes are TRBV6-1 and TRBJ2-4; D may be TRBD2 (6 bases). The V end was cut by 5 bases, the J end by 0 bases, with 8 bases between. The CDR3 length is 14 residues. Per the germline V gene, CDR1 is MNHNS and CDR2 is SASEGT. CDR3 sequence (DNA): TGTGCCAGCAGTTCGACTAGAGCCAAAAACATTCAGTACTTC. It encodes CASSSTRAKNIQYF.

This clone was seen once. CDR3 amino acids: CASSVGMSDTQYF. The CDR3 nucleotides read TGTGCCAGCAGCGTAGGGATGTCAGATACGCAGTATTTT. The J gene is TRBJ2-3, the V gene TRBV9; no clear D gene. The V end lost 0 bases, the J end lost 4 bases, and 6 bases lay between the germline ends. This CDR3 is 13 amino acids long. From germline, CDR1 is SGDLS and CDR2 YYNGEE.

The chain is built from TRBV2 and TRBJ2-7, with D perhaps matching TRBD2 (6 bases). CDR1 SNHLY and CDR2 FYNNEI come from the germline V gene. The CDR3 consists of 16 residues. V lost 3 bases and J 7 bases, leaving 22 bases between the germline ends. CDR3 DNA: TGTGCCAGCAGTGATAATGGGGCGGGCATGGCGGGGGAGCAGTACTTC. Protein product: CASSDNGAGMAGEQYF.

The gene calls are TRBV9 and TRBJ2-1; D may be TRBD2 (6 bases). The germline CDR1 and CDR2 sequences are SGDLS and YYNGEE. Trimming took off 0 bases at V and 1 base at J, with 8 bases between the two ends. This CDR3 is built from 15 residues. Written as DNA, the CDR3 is TGTGCCAGCAGCGTAGCTCTAGCGTCCTACAATGAGCAGTTCTTC. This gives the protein CASSVALASYNEQFF.

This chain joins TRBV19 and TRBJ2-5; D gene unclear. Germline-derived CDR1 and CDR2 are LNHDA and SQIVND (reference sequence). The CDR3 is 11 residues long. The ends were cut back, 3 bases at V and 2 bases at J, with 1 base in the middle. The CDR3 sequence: CASSIQETQYF. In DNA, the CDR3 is TGTGCCAGTAGTATTCAAGAGACCCAGTACTTC.

The CDR3 loop is CASRFTAGTGELFF. For the CDR3, the DNA is TGTGCCAGCAGGTTTACAGCGGGAACCGGGGAGCTGTTTTTT. This chain joins TRBV5-8 and TRBJ2-2, with 7 bases that match TRBD2. This CDR3 has 14 residues. The V gene end was trimmed by 5 bases and the J gene end by 5 bases; junction bases not matched to a gene: 6. Germline V lookup: CDR1 SGHTS, CDR2 YDEGEE.

The CDR3 sequence is CASSLFRDSSPLHF. Written as DNA, the CDR3 is TGTGCCAGCAGCTTGTTTAGGGATAGTTCACCCCTCCACTTT. This chain connects TRBV5-5 to TRBJ1-6; no reliable D call. The CDR3 totals 14 residues. Germline V gene sequence: CDR1 SGHKS, CDR2 YYEKEE (reference sequence). Trimming removed 1 base from V and 9 bases from J, with 11 bases in between.

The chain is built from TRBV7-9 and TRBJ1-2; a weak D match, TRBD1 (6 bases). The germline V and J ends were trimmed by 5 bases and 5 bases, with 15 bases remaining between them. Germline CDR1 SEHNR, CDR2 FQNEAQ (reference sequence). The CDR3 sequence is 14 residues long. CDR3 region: CASSLGGATYGYTF. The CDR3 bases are TGTGCCAGCAGCCTCGGGGGGGCTACATATGGCTACACCTTC.

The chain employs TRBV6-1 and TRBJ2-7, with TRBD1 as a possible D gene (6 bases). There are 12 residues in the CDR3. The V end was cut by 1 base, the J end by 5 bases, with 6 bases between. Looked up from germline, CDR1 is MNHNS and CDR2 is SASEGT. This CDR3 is CASSEDRDEQYF. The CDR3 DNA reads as TGTGCCAGCAGTGAAGACAGGGACGAGCAGTACTTC.